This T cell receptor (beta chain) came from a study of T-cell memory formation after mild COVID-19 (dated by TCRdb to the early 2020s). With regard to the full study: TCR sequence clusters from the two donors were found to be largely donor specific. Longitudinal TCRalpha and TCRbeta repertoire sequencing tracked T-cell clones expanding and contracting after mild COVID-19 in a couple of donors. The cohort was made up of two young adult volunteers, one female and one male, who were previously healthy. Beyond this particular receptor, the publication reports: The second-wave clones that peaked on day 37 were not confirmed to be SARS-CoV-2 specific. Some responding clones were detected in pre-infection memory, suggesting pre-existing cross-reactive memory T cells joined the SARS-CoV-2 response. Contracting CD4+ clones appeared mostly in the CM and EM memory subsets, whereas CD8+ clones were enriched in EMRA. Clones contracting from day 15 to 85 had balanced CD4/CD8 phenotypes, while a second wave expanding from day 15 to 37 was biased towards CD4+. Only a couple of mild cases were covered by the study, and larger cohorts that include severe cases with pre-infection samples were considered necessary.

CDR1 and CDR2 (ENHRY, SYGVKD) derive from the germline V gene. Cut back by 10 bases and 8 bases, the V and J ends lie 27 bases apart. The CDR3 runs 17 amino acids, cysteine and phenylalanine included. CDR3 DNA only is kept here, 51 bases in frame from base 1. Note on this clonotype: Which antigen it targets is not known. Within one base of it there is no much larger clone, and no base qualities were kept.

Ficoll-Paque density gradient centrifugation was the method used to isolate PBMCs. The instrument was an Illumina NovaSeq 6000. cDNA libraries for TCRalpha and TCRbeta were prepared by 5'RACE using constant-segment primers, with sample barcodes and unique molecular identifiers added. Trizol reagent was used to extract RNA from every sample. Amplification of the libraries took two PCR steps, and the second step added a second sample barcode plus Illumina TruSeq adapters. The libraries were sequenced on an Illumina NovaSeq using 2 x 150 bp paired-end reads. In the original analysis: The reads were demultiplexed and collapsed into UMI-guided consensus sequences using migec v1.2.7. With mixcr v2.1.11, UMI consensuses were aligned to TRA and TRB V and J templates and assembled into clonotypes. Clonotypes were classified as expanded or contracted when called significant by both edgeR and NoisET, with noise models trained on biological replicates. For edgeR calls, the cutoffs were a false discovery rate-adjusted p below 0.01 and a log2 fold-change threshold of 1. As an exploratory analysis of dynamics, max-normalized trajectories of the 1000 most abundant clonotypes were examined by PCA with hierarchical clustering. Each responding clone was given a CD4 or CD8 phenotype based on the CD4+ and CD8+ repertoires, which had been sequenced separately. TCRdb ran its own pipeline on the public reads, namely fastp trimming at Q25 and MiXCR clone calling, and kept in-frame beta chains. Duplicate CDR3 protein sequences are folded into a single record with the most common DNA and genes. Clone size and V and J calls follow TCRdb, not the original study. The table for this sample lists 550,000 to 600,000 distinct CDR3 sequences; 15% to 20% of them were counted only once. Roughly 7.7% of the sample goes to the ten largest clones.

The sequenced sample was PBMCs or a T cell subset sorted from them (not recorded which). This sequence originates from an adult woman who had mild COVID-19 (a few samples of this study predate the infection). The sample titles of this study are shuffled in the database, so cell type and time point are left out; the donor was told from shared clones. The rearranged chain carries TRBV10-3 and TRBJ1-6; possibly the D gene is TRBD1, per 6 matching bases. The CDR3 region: CATTVSGLQGPDSPLHF. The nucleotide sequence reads TGTGCCACAACAGTGTCGGGCTTACAGGGCCCTGATTCACCCCTCCACTTT.